The clone carrying this TCR beta chain has more than one count but fewer than ten. The CDR3 has 16 residues. The V and J ends lost 2 bases and 3 bases, in that order; junction bases with no gene match: 4. Per germline, CDR1 MNHEY and CDR2 SVGAGI. The sample originates from a study of patients and donors after allogeneic stem cell transplantation. Each CDR3 protein is one row after TCRdb ran MiXCR on the RT-PCR reads. Of roughly 940,000 distinct CDR3 sequences in the sample, about a sixth are singletons; the top ten hold 6%. This clonotype was sampled from a human donor who was either an allogeneic HSCT recipient or a stem cell or donor lymphocyte infusion donor (not recorded which). It is not recorded whose cells these are; they may come from a transplant donor. The sequencing sample was made of blood, either unsorted or a sorted T cell fraction (not recorded which). The rearrangement joins TRBV6-5 to TRBJ2-7; 13 bases fit TRBD2. CDR3 nucleotide sequence: TGTGCCAGCAGTTACCGACTAGCGGGAGGTGGCTACGAGCAGTACTTC. It encodes CASSYRLAGGGYEQYF.